This T cell receptor (beta chain) was documented in a study of blood T cell repertoires in COVID-19 (dated by TCRdb to the early 2020s). For the wider study: Samples covering the acute and convalescent phases of COVID-19 were provided by collaborators in the United States, Italy and Spain. The prospective study material was composed of cDNA or gDNA derived from T cells, B-cell-depleted T cells, or PBMCs. Subjects who had been exposed to COVID-19, were actively infected with it, or had recovered from it provided the deeply sampled blood TCRbeta repertoires that made up the dataset. The repertoires were made available in a free public database intended to serve as a resource for research on the immune response to SARS-CoV-2. Samples were obtained from the ongoing ImmuneRACE study (first 160 participants) and from over a thousand subjects provided by 6 global collaborators. Nearly every sample came with metadata listing a de-identified subject ID, COVID-19 status, age in years and sex. Where available, HLA class I and class II types were obtained from metadata supplied by the sample provider rather than from assay-based typing. The investigation overall reported the following: The amount of clinical and demographic metadata varied by source and participant and was provided uncurated.

Note on this clone: The clone's antigen remains unknown. No base qualities exist here, and no much larger clone lies one base off it.

Whole blood was collected in K2EDTA tubes by collaborating institutions according to the institutions' own protocols. For TCRbeta analysis, collaborators shipped samples in one of three forms: frozen whole blood, isolated PBMCs, or DNA extracted from either of those sample types. The immunoSEQ Assay, a bias-controlled multiplex PCR, was used to amplify TCRbeta CDR3 regions from genomic DNA. The study's processing was this. The number of nucleated cells in each sample was estimated by amplification of reference gene primers within the assay. Sequence reads were collapsed and filtered to measure the absolute abundance of every unique TCRbeta CDR3 rearrangement. For each sample, productive Simpson clonality was calculated as the square root of Simpson's diversity index over productive rearrangements. This is the immuneACCESS table as TCRdb keeps it, with only in-frame sequences that have V and J called. A part of the clones is gone; compared with another copy, unresolved V genes explain less than half, and the rest is unexplained. D and trimming come from the DNA, and the V and J calls and clone size come from that table. The sample includes 98,000 or so clones, with roughly 88% observed a single time. The ten largest account for over 2% of the sample.

Including cysteine and phenylalanine, the CDR3 has 14 amino acids. The read is trimmed to its CDR3 DNA, 42 bases read in frame from base 1. Trimmed from V: 8 bases; trimmed from J: 6 bases; junction bases lacking a gene match: 4. From a lookup of the germline V gene (reference sequence), CDR1 and CDR2 are SEHNR and FQNEAQ. The sequence was obtained from a human donor in a cohort sampled during active COVID-19. Sequenced input: peripheral blood. The sequence links TRBV7-9 to TRBJ2-1; 13 nucleotides in the junction match TRBD2. The sequenced DNA: TGTGCCAGCGGACTAGCGGGAGCACCCAATGAGCAGTTCTTC. This sequence encodes CASGLAGAPNEQFF.